This passage covers 31 T cell receptor beta chains from one sample sequenced in a study of blood T cell repertoires in COVID-19. Clones were sequenced by immunoSEQ multiplex PCR, and TCRdb holds only the in-frame ones, with some missing. The sample carries about 270,000 clones, 86% recorded once. Material for sequencing was PBMCs or T cells enriched from blood (not recorded which). Receptors were obtained from a man aged 18 to 30 who had recovered from COVID-19.

The chain uses TRBV5-1 and TRBJ2-2; perhaps TRBD2 as D (6 bases). Trimming took off 4 bases at V and 1 base at J, with 14 bases between the two ends. CDR1 and CDR2 from the germline V gene are SGHRS and YFSETQ. The CDR3 is 16 amino acids. In DNA, the CDR3 is TGCGCCAGCAGCCCGGAGGGTCCGGGGAACACCGGGGAGCTGTTTTTT. Translation gives CASSPEGPGNTGELFF.

The rearrangement joins TRBV18 to TRBJ1-6; 7 bases map to TRBD1. Looked up from germline, CDR1 is KGHSH and CDR2 is LQKENI. V lost 6 bases and J lost 5; bases outside the gene matches: 16. CDR3 length: 18 amino acids. CDR3 residues: CASSRGQASETDNSPLHF. The CDR3, as DNA: TGTGCCAGCTCCCGCGGACAGGCATCAGAAACGGATAATTCACCCCTCCACTTT.

V is TRBV30 and J is TRBJ1-6; D remains ambiguous. The CDR3 contains 11 residues. The germline gives CDR1 GTSNPN, CDR2 SVGIG (reference sequence). The V end was cut by 5 bases, the J end by 7 bases, with 6 bases between. This chain's CDR3 is CAWGTNSPLHF. CDR3 DNA sequence: TGTGCCTGGGGTACAAATTCACCCCTCCACTTT.

The rearrangement joins TRBV28 to TRBJ1-5; 8 positions match TRBD1. CDR1 is MDHEN, CDR2 SYDVKM, per germline. The CDR3 totals 16 residues. V lost 8 bases to trimming and J lost 1 base; unmatched junction nucleotides: 10. CDR3 amino acids: CASGPVGQASNQPQHF. DNA of the CDR3: TGTGCCAGCGGCCCTGTGGGACAGGCAAGCAATCAGCCCCAGCATTTT.

Here the CDR3 DNA reads TGTGCCAGCAGTTCAAACAGGGGGGGATCCACAGATACGCAGTATTTT. The encoded protein is CASSSNRGGSTDTQYF. The rearrangement joins TRBV6-5 to TRBJ2-3; TRBD1 is a possible D gene (8 bases). The CDR3 covers 16 residues. In germline, CDR1 is MNHEY, CDR2 SVGAGI. The V and J ends lost 4 bases and 2 bases respectively, with 16 bases between them.

The chain couples TRBV7-9 to TRBJ2-5; D may be TRBD2 (5 bases). CDR3 length: 16 residues. The V gene lost 5 bases and the J gene lost 2 bases, with 18 bases spanning the gap. The germline V gene has CDR1 SEHNR and CDR2 FQNEAQ (reference sequence). The CDR3 DNA sequence: TGTGCCAGCAGCCGAGGGCGCAGAGGTCCTCAAGAGACCCAGTACTTC. Its translation is CASSRGRRGPQETQYF.

The gene calls are TRBV5-6 and TRBJ2-3; D is unresolved. CDR1 and CDR2 from the germline V gene are SGHDT and YYEEEE. V shed 0 bases and J shed 0 bases, with 5 bases lying between them. The CDR3 contains 14 residues. CDR3 region: CASSLGLSTDTQYF. In DNA form, the CDR3 reads TGTGCCAGCAGCTTGGGTCTAAGCACAGATACGCAGTATTTT.

V usage is TRBV11-2 and J usage is TRBJ2-7; TRBD1 aligns across 7 bases. The CDR3 is 15 residues long. Trimming removed 6 bases from V and 1 base from J; junction bases left unmatched: 9. The germline V gene has CDR1 SGHAT and CDR2 FQNNGV. Written as DNA, the CDR3 is TGTGCCAGCAGAAAGAGGGACAGAACATCCTACGAGCAGTACTTC. Residues: CASRKRDRTSYEQYF. Drawing the rest from reference TRBV11-2 and TRBJ2-7, the complete variable domain is EAGVAQSPRYKIIEKRQSVAFWCNPISGHATLYWYQQILGQGPKLLIQFQNNGVVDDSQLPKDRFSAERLKGVDSTLKIQPAKLEDSAVYLCASRKRDRTSYEQYFGPGTRLTVT.

This chain connects TRBV6-5 to TRBJ2-2; the D gene is possibly TRBD2 (6 bases). CDR1 and CDR2 from the germline V gene are MNHEY and SVGAGI. The CDR3 is 15 amino acids. V gave up 7 bases and J gave up 2 bases, with 14 bases separating them. CDR3 region: CASTAGTPNTGELFF. The CDR3 coding sequence is TGTGCCAGCACAGCCGGGACTCCTAACACCGGGGAGCTGTTTTTT.

J is TRBJ1-2 and V is TRBV11-2; D gene ambiguous. Germline lookup yields CDR1 SGHAT and CDR2 FQNNGV. CDR3 length: 18 amino acids. Trimming removed 2 bases at V and 0 bases at J, with 19 bases between. In DNA, the CDR3 is TGTGCCAGCAGCTTAACCCACGGTGCCCGGGTTACTAACTATGGCTACACCTTC. It codes for CASSLTHGARVTNYGYTF. Looking up the rest from reference TRBV11-2 and TRBJ1-2 gives the full variable domain: EAGVAQSPRYKIIEKRQSVAFWCNPISGHATLYWYQQILGQGPKLLIQFQNNGVVDDSQLPKDRFSAERLKGVDSTLKIQPAKLEDSAVYLCASSLTHGARVTNYGYTFGSGTRLTVV.

This clone appeared a few times. This rearrangement joins TRBV18 to TRBJ2-7, with unresolved D. Trimming took 2 bases from V and 2 from J, leaving 10 bases between them. CDR1 and CDR2 from the germline V gene are KGHSH and LQKENI. There are 14 residues in the CDR3. CDR3 amino acids: CASSPKIDTYEQYF. The CDR3 DNA follows: TGTGCCAGCTCACCAAAAATTGACACCTACGAGCAGTACTTC.

The CDR3 bases are TGTGCCAGTAGTATCTCGCGGGAGGACACCGGGGAGCTGTTTTTT. This codes for CASSISREDTGELFF. The rearrangement links TRBV19 to TRBJ2-2, with 8 bases lining up with TRBD2. After removal of 3 bases from V and 3 bases from J, the junction contained 3 bases not matched to a gene. Germline V CDR1 and CDR2: LNHDA, SQIVND (reference sequence). The CDR3 is made up of 15 amino acids. The variable domain in full, with the rest retrieved from reference TRBV19 and TRBJ2-2, is DGGITQSPKYLFRKEGQNVTLSCEQNLNHDAMYWYRQDPGQGLRLIYYSQIVNDFQKGDIAEGYSVSREKKESFPLTVTSAQKNPTAFYLCASSISREDTGELFFGEGSRLTVL.

This rearrangement joins TRBV27 to TRBJ2-7, with TRBD2 identical over 13 bases. Germline V gene sequence: CDR1 MNHEY, CDR2 SMNVEV (reference sequence). The CDR3 runs 17 residues. Trimming removed 5 bases from V and 0 bases from J; junction bases left unmatched: 7. CDR3 sequence reads: CASSILRTSGSSYEQYF. Written as DNA, the CDR3 is TGTGCCAGCAGTATACTTCGGACTAGCGGGAGCTCCTACGAGCAGTACTTC.

This sequence joins TRBV30 and TRBJ2-5; the match to TRBD2 covers 9 bases. This CDR3 is 15 amino acids long. V lost 0 bases and J lost 5; bases outside the gene matches: 7. Germline CDR1 GTSNPN, CDR2 SVGIG (reference sequence). The CDR3 DNA reads TGTGCCTGGAGTGTATCCCTAGCGGGACGGGAGACCCAGTACTTC. Its translation is CAWSVSLAGRETQYF.

The chain couples TRBV27 to TRBJ1-2; TRBD1 agrees at 7 bases. The CDR3 is made up of 14 amino acids. Per germline, CDR1 MNHEY and CDR2 SMNVEV (reference sequence). V lost 0 bases and J lost 8; bases outside the gene matches: 6. The CDR3 reads CASSLSWDSRGYTF. The CDR3 nucleotides read TGTGCCAGCAGTTTATCCTGGGACAGCCGAGGCTACACCTTC.

V gene TRBV6-1 combines with J gene TRBJ1-4; D gene ambiguous. Germline V CDR1 and CDR2: MNHNS, SASEGT. With 5 bases removed from V and 0 bases from J, the gap between germline ends came to 7 bases. This CDR3 is built from 14 residues. In DNA, the CDR3 is TGTGCCAGCAGTCCCTCTTCAACTAATGAAAAACTGTTTTTT. This gives the protein CASSPSSTNEKLFF.

The rearrangement links TRBV6-1 to TRBJ2-7; D remains unclear. V was cut by 2 bases and J by 2 bases, with 7 bases left in between. Germline V gene data show CDR1 as MNHNS and CDR2 as SASEGT. This CDR3 is built from 13 residues. DNA for the CDR3: TGTGCCAGCAGTGAAAGACTGCCCTACGAGCAGTACTTC. Amino acids: CASSERLPYEQYF.

This chain uses TRBV7-9 with TRBJ2-2; D not certain. Germline V lookup: CDR1 SEHNR, CDR2 FQNEAQ (reference sequence). The CDR3 covers 14 residues. V was shortened by 1 base and J by 7 bases, with 10 bases between the two germline ends. The chain's CDR3 is CASSLDSRVGELFF. As DNA, the CDR3 is TGTGCCAGCAGCTTAGACTCCCGGGTCGGGGAGCTGTTTTTT. The whole variable domain, remainder taken from reference TRBV7-9 and TRBJ2-2, is DTGVSQNPRHKITKRGQNVTFRCDPISEHNRLYWYRQTLGQGPEFLTYFQNEAQLEKSRLLSDRFSAERPKGSFSTLEIQRTEQGDSAMYLCASSLDSRVGELFFGEGSRLTVL.

The CDR3 nucleotides are TGTGCCTCCCGACAGACGGGTCAGCCCCAGCATTTT. Its protein product is CASRQTGQPQHF. The chain couples TRBV24-1 to TRBJ1-5, with a weak D call TRBD1 (5 bases). Per the germline V gene, CDR1 is KGHDR and CDR2 is SFDVKD. The CDR3 consists of 12 residues. Trimming cost V 12 bases and J 6 bases, with 14 bases left between them.

The V and J genes are TRBV7-3 and TRBJ2-1; 11 bases map to TRBD2. CDR3 length: 15 amino acids. CDR1 and CDR2 (germline): SGHTA, FQGTGA. V dropped 1 base and J dropped 6; count of bases not matched to a gene: 2. The CDR3 here is CASSLNSGRGNEQFF. The CDR3 DNA follows: TGTGCCAGCAGCTTAAATAGCGGGAGGGGCAATGAGCAGTTCTTC. The whole variable domain, filled in from reference TRBV7-3 and TRBJ2-1, reads GAGVSQTPSNKVTEKGKYVELRCDPISGHTALYWYRQSLGQGPEFLIYFQGTGAADDSGLPNDRFFAVRPEGSVSTLKIQRTERGDSAVYLCASSLNSGRGNEQFFGPGTRLTVL.

This clone was observed once. V gene TRBV11-2 combines with J gene TRBJ2-3, with 11 bases aligning to TRBD2. The CDR3 runs to 17 residues. Trimming removed 6 bases from V and 1 base from J; junction bases left unmatched: 9. Germline V gene sequence: CDR1 SGHAT, CDR2 FQNNGV. CDR3 DNA sequence: TGTGCCAGCAGGACAGGGATTAGCGGGGGGGGCACAGATACGCAGTATTTT. This translates into CASRTGISGGGTDTQYF. The whole variable domain, filled in from reference TRBV11-2 and TRBJ2-3, reads EAGVAQSPRYKIIEKRQSVAFWCNPISGHATLYWYQQILGQGPKLLIQFQNNGVVDDSQLPKDRFSAERLKGVDSTLKIQPAKLEDSAVYLCASRTGISGGGTDTQYFGPGTRLTVL.

This chain links TRBV6-5 with TRBJ2-7; 7 bases map to TRBD1. Germline loops: CDR1 MNHEY, CDR2 SVGAGI. This CDR3 is 12 amino acids long. J gave up 7 bases and V 2 bases, and 2 bases lay outside the gene matches. Here the CDR3 DNA reads TGTGCCAGCAGTTACGAGGGACAGGAGCAGTACTTC. It specifies CASSYEGQEQYF.

V gene TRBV14 combines with J gene TRBJ1-2; D is ambiguous. Trimming removed 2 bases from V and 8 bases from J, with 12 bases in between. The CDR3 covers 13 residues. Germline V gives CDR1 SGHDN, CDR2 FVKESK. DNA for the CDR3: TGTGCCAGCAGCCAATCCCCCGCGAAGGGCTACACCTTC. As protein: CASSQSPAKGYTF. Together with reference TRBV14 and TRBJ1-2, the CDR3 gives the full variable domain: EAGVTQFPSHSVIEKGQTVTLRCDPISGHDNLYWYRRVMGKEIKFLLHFVKESKQDESGMPNNRFLAERTGGTYSTLKVQPAELEDSGVYFCASSQSPAKGYTFGSGTRLTVV.

This clone was picked up a small number of times. The chain employs TRBV29-1 and TRBJ2-2; D gene unclear. Trimming took off 4 bases at V and 1 base at J, with 4 bases between the two ends. This CDR3 has 12 residues. Per the germline V gene, CDR1 is SQVTM and CDR2 is ANQGSEA. Here the CDR3 DNA reads TGCAGCGTTGCATGGAACACCGGGGAGCTGTTTTTT. This sequence encodes CSVAWNTGELFF.

J is TRBJ1-4 and V is TRBV11-2; 7 positions match TRBD1. Germline CDR1 and CDR2: SGHAT and FQNNGV. Trimming took 5 bases from V and 8 from J; bases not matched to a gene: 8. There are 14 residues in the CDR3. CDR3 sequence: CASSERQGGEKLFF. The CDR3, as DNA: TGTGCCAGCAGCGAACGACAGGGAGGCGAAAAACTGTTTTTT.

This chain links TRBV7-8 with TRBJ2-4; TRBD1 matches 10 bases. J lost 7 bases, V lost 5 bases, and 8 bases had no gene match. CDR1 SGHVS and CDR2 FQNEAQ come from the germline V gene. CDR3 length equals 15 residues. The CDR3 loop reads CASSPGTGEKNIQYF. In DNA form, the CDR3 reads TGTGCCAGCAGCCCCGGGACAGGGGAGAAGAACATTCAGTACTTC. Combining the CDR3 with reference TRBV7-8 and TRBJ2-4 gives the whole variable domain GAGVSQSPRYKVAKRGQDVALRCDPISGHVSLFWYQQALGQGPEFLTYFQNEAQLDKSGLPSDRFFAERPEGSVSTLKIQRTQQEDSAVYLCASSPGTGEKNIQYFGAGTRLSVL.

This chain uses TRBV7-2 with TRBJ1-2; a weak D match, TRBD1 (5 bases). Germline lookup yields CDR1 SGHTA and CDR2 FQGNSA. V gave up 4 bases and J gave up 7 bases, with 19 bases separating them. CDR3 length equals 15 residues. This chain's CDR3 is CASSSESGVISGYTF. In nucleotides, the CDR3 is TGTGCCAGCAGCTCTGAGTCGGGGGTTATCAGTGGCTACACCTTC.

The chain links TRBV27 to TRBJ2-1; TRBD2 is a possible D gene (6 bases). Germline V lookup: CDR1 MNHEY, CDR2 SMNVEV (reference sequence). This CDR3 region has 17 residues. Trimming removed 3 bases from V and 4 bases from J, with 19 bases in between. The CDR3 region has the DNA TGTGCCAGCAGTTTTTTTGCGCGGAGGGGAAGGTACAATGAGCAGTTCTTC. Its protein is CASSFFARRGRYNEQFF.

V and J are TRBV7-3 and TRBJ2-2; D is possibly TRBD2 (6 bases). The CDR3 is 16 residues long. The V gene lost 7 bases and the J gene lost 4 bases, with 19 bases spanning the gap. CDR1 SGHTA and CDR2 FQGTGA come from the germline V gene. This CDR3 reads CASTRGRKGSTGELFF. The CDR3 bases are TGTGCCAGCACCCGGGGGAGAAAGGGGTCCACCGGGGAGCTGTTTTTT.

The rearrangement links TRBV6-5 to TRBJ2-1; 13 positions agree with TRBD2. The CDR3 has 15 residues. Germline loops: CDR1 MNHEY, CDR2 SVGAGI. Trimming cost V 4 bases and J 9 bases; bases outside gene matches: 6. CDR3 region: CASSSGTSGTTEQFF. As DNA, the CDR3 is TGTGCCAGCAGTTCCGGGACTAGCGGGACAACTGAGCAGTTCTTC.

The genes are TRBV7-3 and TRBJ1-6, with 8 bases aligning to TRBD1. Germline CDR1 reads SGHTA; CDR2 reads FQGTGA. V was clipped by 4 bases and J by 8 bases; unmatched bases: 7. This CDR3 is 15 amino acids long. CDR3 residues: CASSSGQGGYSPLHF. In DNA, the CDR3 is TGTGCCAGCAGCTCCGGACAGGGAGGTTATTCACCCCTCCACTTT.